The 7 T cell receptor beta chains below all came from one sample that was sequenced in a study of tumor and adjacent non-tumor tissue in lung cancer. This sample's RNA came from whole unsorted tissue. TCRbeta libraries were built with three rounds of nested PCR, modified from ARM-PCR. TCRdb reprocessed the multiplex PCR reads via MiXCR and lists one record per CDR3 protein. The sample consists of 65,000 to 90,000 distinct CDR3 sequences, 65% to 75% of them appearing once. The sample taken for sequencing was lung tumor tissue. Receptors were obtained from a woman aged 70-85 years with non-small cell lung cancer.

About this clonotype: An end of the junction does not agree with germline; a read error may underlie this. The chain employs TRBV11-1 and TRBJ2-1; 10 positions agree with TRBD2. The V gene's germline CDR1 is SGHAT and CDR2 FQDESV (reference sequence). This CDR3 is built from 14 residues. The CDR3 bases are TGTGCTAGCAGCCAGCGGGAGGGCCACTATGAACAGTTCTTC. It specifies CASSQREGHYEQFF.

As regards this clonotype: A read error may produce the germline difference seen at one junction end. The chain couples TRBV29-1 to TRBJ1-4, with D possibly TRBD1 on 5 matching bases. CDR1 and CDR2 from the germline V gene are SQVTM and ANQGSEA. CDR3 length: 14 residues. The DNA of the CDR3 is TGCAGGGTCGGACATGGGGGGACTATTGAAAAACTGTTTTTT. Translated: CRVGHGGTIEKLFF.

The J gene is TRBJ1-1, the V gene TRBV29-1, with D unclear. V was cut by 0 bases and J by 3 bases, with 23 bases left in between. This CDR3 contains 18 residues. Per germline, CDR1 SQVTM and CDR2 ANQGSEA. This chain's CDR3 is CSVEDLIERAVMDTEAFF. CDR3 bases: TGCAGCGTTGAAGATCTTATAGAGCGTGCCGTTATGGACACTGAAGCTTTCTTT.

This clonotype showed up just once. The junction shows a germline mismatch at one end, possibly a read error. V and J are TRBV5-6 and TRBJ2-3; D possibly matches TRBD1 or TRBD2 (5 bases each). CDR1 and CDR2 (germline): SGHDT, YYEEEE. CDR3 length equals 15 residues. CDR3 sequence reads: CASSSWGRGGGSLYF. The CDR3 nucleotides read TGTGCCAGTAGCTCTTGGGGTAGGGGCGGAGGATCGCTGTATTTT. Supplemented by reference TRBV5-6 and TRBJ2-3, the full variable domain reads DAGVTQSPTHLIKTRGQQVTLRCSPKSGHDTVSWYQQALGQGPQFIFQYYEEEERQRGNFPDRFSGHQFPNYSSELNVNALLLGDSALYLCASSSWGRGGGSLYFGPGTRLTVL.

This clonotype has a count of ten or more. The chain is built from TRBV11-3 and TRBJ2-1; 8 bases are a match to TRBD2. The trim removed 5 bases at V and 6 bases at J, leaving 9 bases unmatched. The CDR3 has 15 amino acids. Germline CDR1 reads SGHNT; CDR2 reads YENEEA. The CDR3 region is CASSLAGQAVNEQFF. In DNA form, the CDR3 reads TGTGCCAGCAGCCTAGCGGGCCAGGCTGTCAATGAGCAGTTCTTC.

Of note for this clonotype: A much more abundant neighbour one base away suggests this may be a read error. V gene TRBV30 combines with J gene TRBJ1-1; the match to TRBD1 covers 9 bases. CDR3 length: 12 residues. CDR1 is GTSNPN, CDR2 SVGIG, per germline (reference sequence). The CDR3: CAWGVQGAAAFF. The CDR3 DNA reads as TGTGCCTGGGGTGTACAGGGGGCGGCGGCTTTCTTT. Filled out from reference TRBV30 and TRBJ1-1, the complete variable domain reads SQTIHQWPATLVQPVGSPLSLECTVEGTSNPNLYWYRQAAGRGLQLLFYSVGIGQISSEVPQNLSASRPQDRQFILSSKKLLLSDSGFYLCAWGVQGAAAFFGQGTRLTVV.

The V and J genes are TRBV6-2 or TRBV6-3 and TRBJ2-7, with 9 bases identical to TRBD1. The germline gives CDR1 MNHEY, CDR2 SVGEGT. This CDR3 has 14 amino acids. The V segment lost 11 bases and the J segment 2 bases; nucleotides outside the gene matches: 10. The CDR3 reads CAGTADRGPYEQYF. For the CDR3, the DNA is TGTGCCGGCACCGCGGACAGGGGCCCCTACGAGCAGTACTTC.